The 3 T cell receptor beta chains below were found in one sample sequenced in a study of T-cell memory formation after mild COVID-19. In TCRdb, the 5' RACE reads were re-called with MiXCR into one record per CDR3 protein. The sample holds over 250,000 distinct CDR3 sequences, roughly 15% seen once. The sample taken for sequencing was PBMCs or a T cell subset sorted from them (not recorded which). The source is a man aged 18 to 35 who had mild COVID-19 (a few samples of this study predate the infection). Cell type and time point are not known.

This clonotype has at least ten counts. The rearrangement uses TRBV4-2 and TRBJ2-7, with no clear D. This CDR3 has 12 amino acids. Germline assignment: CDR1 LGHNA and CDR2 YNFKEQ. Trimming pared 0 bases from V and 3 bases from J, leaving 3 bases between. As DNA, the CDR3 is TGTGCCAGCAGCCAAGATGACTACGAGCAGTACTTC. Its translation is CASSQDDYEQYF.

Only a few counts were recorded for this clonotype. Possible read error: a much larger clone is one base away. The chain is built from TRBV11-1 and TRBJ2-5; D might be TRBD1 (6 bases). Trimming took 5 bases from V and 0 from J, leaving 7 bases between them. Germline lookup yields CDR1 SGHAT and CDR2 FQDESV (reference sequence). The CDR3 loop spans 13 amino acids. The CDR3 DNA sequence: TGTGCCAGCAGCACAGGGTACCAAGAGACCCAGTACTTC. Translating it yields CASSTGYQETQYF.

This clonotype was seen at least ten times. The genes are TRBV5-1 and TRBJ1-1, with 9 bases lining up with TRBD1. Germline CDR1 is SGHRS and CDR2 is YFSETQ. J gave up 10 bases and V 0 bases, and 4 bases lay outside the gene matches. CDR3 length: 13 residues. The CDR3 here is CASSLGDRGGAFF. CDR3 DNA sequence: TGCGCCAGCAGCTTGGGCGACAGGGGGGGAGCTTTCTTT. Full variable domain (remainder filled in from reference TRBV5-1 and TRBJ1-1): KAGVTQTPRYLIKTRGQQVTLSCSPISGHRSVSWYQQTPGQGLQFLFEYFSETQRNKGNFPGRFSGRQFSNSRSEMNVSTLELGDSALYLCASSLGDRGGAFFGQGTRLTVV.